This TCR beta chain appears in the sequencing data of a study of cytomegalovirus exposure and HLA in healthy donors (dated by TCRdb to the late 2010s). Looking at the study overall: An earlier analysis of under 600 of the donors reported 250 to 300 Gb of sequence data and 117 million unique TCR beta sequences from some 180 million T cells. Roughly 300 gigabases of sequencing data and around 85 million unique TCR sequences made up an early release that covered roughly 670 HLA-typed donors. Of the 350 to 450 genotyped donors, less than 90% were placed in the genetic ancestry cluster associated with self-reported Caucasian donors. The study aimed to test whether signatures of past pathogen exposure could be identified by cataloging public T cell receptors. The study profiled the T cell repertoires of some 610 subjects by immunosequencing and related them to cytomegalovirus serostatus. In addition to the first cohort of approximately 670 subjects, a separate validation cohort of 100 to 150 different subjects was used. To predict cytomegalovirus infection status, the study combined high-throughput TCR immunosequencing, statistical association of individual TCRs with disease status, and machine learning. In a later analysis, previously published TCR beta repertoires from 550 to 750 donors were re-analyzed and high-resolution HLA genotyping was added so that TCR occurrence patterns could be studied. In the later analysis, no new phenotypic data were used to find candidate immune exposures; instead, reliance was placed on TCR beta sequences and their occurrence across donors. An earlier analysis of about 620 of the donors applied high-throughput TCR beta sequencing to assess whether each TCR beta V gene segment acted as functional or pseudogenic. Donor age, sex, ethnicity and CMV serostatus were collected together with the repertoire data. Genome-wide SNP genotypes for about 60% of the roughly 670 donors were used in a later genetic analysis, which treated that subset as a discovery cohort. All discovery cohort repertoires had been generated on a single sequencing platform. HLA typing covered class I and class II loci at four-digit resolution. Typing coverage varied by locus: roughly 620-640 donors for A, B, C, DRB1 and DQB1; approximately 500 for DQA1; some 610 for DPA1; approximately 470 for DPB1. About five DR-DQ haplotypes were treated as single units for association and clustering because of strong linkage in the cohort. On average, over 200,000 unique TCR beta nucleotide sequences were sequenced per donor among a few hundred genotyped donors of the cohort, with roughly 19% of those sequences being non-productive.

The library relied on the immunoSEQ multiplex PCR assay. A mixture of 60 forward primers for TCR Vbeta segments and 13 reverse primers for TCR Jbeta segments was used in the multiplex PCR. Amplification of the CDR3 region of rearranged TCR beta genes was performed with a multiplex PCR assay on genomic DNA. Amplified TCR beta libraries were sequenced as 87-base-pair reads on the Illumina HiSeq System. Regarding the original processing steps: A later analysis tallied 75 million to 95 million unique TCR beta chains across the 650 to 750 repertoires, and some 10 million of those chains were shared by two or more donors. A nearest-neighbor algorithm error-corrected the raw reads and collapsed the reads into unique sequences, merging closely related sequences to remove PCR and sequencing errors. CDR3 sequences were aligned to IMGT reference sequences to assign V, D and J gene segments. For a sequence to be retained, a match of at least six nucleotides to both a V gene segment and a J gene segment was required. Rearrangements were called productive when the CDR3 lacked stop codons and stayed in frame with V and J; all others were non-productive. CDR3 was defined by IMGT convention, running from the second conserved V-encoded cysteine to the conserved J-encoded phenylalanine. In an earlier analysis of approximately 500 of the donors, sequences lacking an unambiguous match to a single V gene segment were excluded. An earlier analysis of 500 to 700 of the donors classified V segments as functional when productive rearrangements were above 56.7% and as segregating when the standard deviation between donors was above 5%. A statistical classification framework was developed to diagnose cytomegalovirus status using the catalog of TCR beta chain sequences. In a later analysis, V and J genes were assigned by comparing TCR nucleotide sequences against IMGT/GENE-DB human TR gene sequences. A later analysis assigned CDR3 sequences and most-parsimonious VDJ recombination scenarios with the TCRdist pipeline. In a later analysis, each TCR beta chain was defined by its CDR3 amino acid sequence together with its V-gene family, and reads lacking a unique V-gene family were excluded. As a way to deal with suspected cross-contamination and a sequencing artifact, a later analysis dropped hundreds of nucleotide sequences that were highly shared and had low generation probability. A later analysis calculated a clonal expansion index for each public chain from normalized within-repertoire ranks of inferred template counts. A later analysis computed generation probabilities with a VDJ recombination model fitted to out-of-frame rearrangements, and checked the results against IGoR. Hypergeometric tests were used in a later analysis to score TCR-TCR, TCR-HLA and TCR-CMV co-occurrence, with a repertoire-size bias correction applied to the TCR pairs. To estimate false discovery rates, a later analysis permuted the HLA or CMV assignments 20 times. In a later analysis, co-occurring TCRs were grouped using DBSCAN, and TCRdist sequence similarity was added for clustering within HLA-allele-positive subsets. Repertoires with fewer than 30,000 or more than 120,000 public chains were left out of co-occurrence clustering, as were about five repertoires with anomalous nucleotide sharing. TCRdb re-hosts the immuneACCESS table, in-frame sequences only. Its copies lack some clones; in the studies checked, an unresolved V gene accounts for under half of them, and the cause for the rest is not known. V, J and clone size were drawn from that table, and D and trimming were deduced from the DNA. The sample yields about 210,000 clones; about 80% were counted once. The ten most abundant clones make up about 10% of the sample.

The cohort comprised some 730 healthy bone marrow donors. All cohort members were sampled while nominally healthy, although unrecorded immune exposures were likely present. The donor was CMV seropositive and belonged to the group of 250 to 350 seropositive cohort members. A peripheral blood sample was provided by each donor, and peripheral blood mononuclear cells were used for TCR beta sequencing. The Qiagen DNeasy Blood Extraction Kit was used to extract genomic DNA from the blood cell samples. From the cysteine through the phenylalanine, the CDR3 covers 15 amino acids. Only the CDR3 DNA stays, 45 bases, in frame from base 1. For CDR1 and CDR2, the germline V gene lists SGDLS and YYNGEE. V is pared back by 3 bases and J by 5 bases, with 12 bases lying between the germline termini. Findings and caveats that apply to the study as a whole: A later analysis found that most CMV-associated TCR beta chains appeared HLA-restricted, with HLA associations seemingly driven largely by CMV exposure. Cytomegalovirus status was reported to be diagnosed by the classifier with high specificity and sensitivity in both the original and validation cohorts. Some IMGT-functional V segments, including TRBV6-2 and TRBV6-3, could not be told apart with the 87-base-pair reads, so those segments were excluded. Several of the top co-occurrence clusters appeared to be linked to parvovirus B19, influenza, CMV and Epstein-Barr virus, according to a later analysis. Strong co-occurrence of HLA alleles, especially DR and DQ, made assigning TCR associations to individual alleles difficult. Correlated functional status among segregating V segments might reflect linkage disequilibrium, but an unknown experimental factor could not be ruled out. The earlier analysis of about 600 of the donors excluded about 16 rarely observed V segments, including chromosome 9 orphons, because counts were too low. Because HLA typing was missing for some donors at each locus, association tests included only the typed subset. CMV serostatus was the only immune exposure information available for the cohort. It was suggested by the authors that the approach could potentially be generalized to other disease states and immunological phenotypes. The study listed 150 to 200 TCR beta chains as associated with cytomegalovirus. Sequencing depth was assumed to be roughly uniform across donors in the presence/absence analyses, though that assumption may not hold. A later analysis found that TCR association rates varied across HLA loci, with DRB1 alleles showing the most associated TCRs and HLA-C alleles the fewest. A further reported finding was that TCR beta sequences accurately predicted the HLA-A and HLA-B alleles for most subjects in the first cohort. In this cohort, only TCR beta chains were sequenced, and detectable features were limited by the absence of alpha or paired-chain data. Most TCR sequences were seen in very few donors, while some public TCRs were found in many individuals. In a later analysis, 16,951 TCR beta sequences were associated with specific HLA alleles at a false discovery rate of 0.05. In vitro tests confirmed that three of the cytomegalovirus-associated TCR beta chains recognize cytomegalovirus antigens. A later genetic analysis associated a missense DCLRE1C variant with V-gene and J-gene trimming of TCR beta chains, and an independent cohort replicated the association. In an earlier analysis of 450 to 750 of the donors, most TCR beta V segments appeared in productive rearrangements about 87% or about 30% of the time, broadly matching IMGT annotations. A later genetic analysis reported fewer N-insertions in productive TCRs among donors in an Asian-associated ancestry cluster than the approximately 670-donor mean. In a later analysis, HLA-associated TCR beta chains showed more clonal expansion and lower generation probabilities than non-associated chains that were equally common. A group of highly shared sequence variants was considered likely to be a technical artifact of the sequencing pipeline.

Of note for this clone: Its antigen remains unidentified. Base qualities are missing; no much larger clone stands one base away.

Material: PBMCs. Recombination connected TRBV9 to TRBJ1-6; the D gene is possibly TRBD1, with 6 bases matching. The receptor comes from a woman aged 45-60 years in good health and CMV-seropositive. The CDR3 has the sequence CASSEGTSNNSPLHF. The nucleotide sequence is TGTGCCAGCAGCGAGGGGACATCTAATAATTCACCCCTCCACTTT.